Below are 8 T cell receptor beta chains sequenced from a single sample in a study of control samples from healthy donors and cancer patients. Data came from immunoSEQ multiplex PCR; TCRdb stores just in-frame clones and leaves some out. In the table there are around 110,000 clones, 85% to 90% of which are singletons. Material: PBMCs. Receptors were obtained from a woman aged 45-59 years with colorectal cancer.

This rearrangement joins TRBV30 to TRBJ1-2; D is ambiguous. CDR3 length equals 11 residues. The V and J ends lost 8 bases and 5 bases respectively, with 12 bases between them. CDR1 is GTSNPN and CDR2 is SVGIG in the germline V gene (reference sequence). The CDR3 sequence: CAGKSKYGYTF. In nucleotides, the CDR3 is TGTGCCGGAAAGAGCAAGTATGGCTACACCTTC.

This sequence joins TRBV9 and TRBJ2-1; D gene uncertain. The CDR3 extends over 14 amino acids. Between the trimmed V and J ends, which lost 3 bases and 8 bases, there was a span of 15 bases. Per germline, CDR1 SGDLS and CDR2 YYNGEE. The CDR3: CASSGDWDGHEQFF. The CDR3, as DNA: TGTGCCAGCAGCGGTGACTGGGATGGGCATGAGCAGTTCTTC.

V usage is TRBV12-5 and J usage is TRBJ2-3; 11 bases are a match to TRBD2. Germline-derived CDR1 and CDR2 are LGHNT and FRNRAP. With V trimmed by 6 bases and J by 4 bases, 9 bases remained unmatched. The CDR3 totals 16 residues. CDR3: CASGLISGGASDTQYF. The CDR3, as DNA: TGTGCTAGTGGGTTGATTAGCGGGGGGGCGTCAGATACGCAGTATTTT.

The chain couples TRBV13 to TRBJ2-1; D is perhaps TRBD1 (6 bases). The CDR3 extends over 17 amino acids. Trimming removed 7 bases at V and 4 bases at J, with 23 bases between. Germline V CDR1 and CDR2: PRHDT, FYEKMQ (reference sequence). Here the CDR3 DNA reads TGTGCCAGCATAAAAAACCCCCGCCAGGGGTTATACAATGAGCAGTTCTTC. Translating gives CASIKNPRQGLYNEQFF. The variable domain in full, with the rest retrieved from reference TRBV13 and TRBJ2-1, is AAGVIQSPRHLIKEKRETATLKCYPIPRHDTVYWYQQGPGQDPQFLISFYEKMQSDKGSIPDRFSAQQFSDYHSELNMSSLELGDSALYFCASIKNPRQGLYNEQFFGPGTRLTVL.

The rearrangement uses TRBV6-2 or TRBV6-3 and TRBJ2-2; D is possibly TRBD1 (6 bases). V was cut by 3 bases and J by 7 bases, with 12 bases left in between. Germline V gene sequence: CDR1 MNHEY, CDR2 SVGEGT. The CDR3 spans 14 residues. The chain's CDR3 is CASSYYQGGGELFF. CDR3 coding DNA: TGTGCCAGCAGTTATTACCAAGGGGGCGGGGAGCTGTTTTTT.

This chain links TRBV2 with TRBJ2-7; TRBD1 aligns across 8 bases. Trimming removed 3 bases from V and 1 base from J; junction bases left unmatched: 2. The CDR3 has 14 amino acids. The germline gives CDR1 SNHLY, CDR2 FYNNEI. CDR3 DNA sequence: TGTGCCAGCAGTGAGGGGACAGGTTCCTACGAGCAGTACTTC. As protein: CASSEGTGSYEQYF.

This sequence joins TRBV5-4 and TRBJ1-1; 8 bases agree with TRBD1. The CDR3 has 14 residues. CDR1 is SGHNT and CDR2 is YYREEE in the germline V gene (reference sequence). V shed 4 bases, J shed 1 base, and the junction held 3 bases outside the gene matches. The CDR3, as DNA: TGTGCCAGCAGCATTGACAGGGGGAACACTGAAGCTTTCTTT. Encoded protein: CASSIDRGNTEAFF.

The chain joins TRBV3-1 (or the pseudogene TRBV3-2) to TRBJ1-1, with no clear D. The CDR3 contains 15 residues. Germline CDR1 LGHDT, CDR2 YNNKEL (reference sequence). The ends were cut back, 4 bases at V and 6 bases at J, with 18 bases in the middle. The CDR3 DNA reads TGTGCCAGCAGCCCCGAAGCTGGCAATCAAGCTGAAGCTTTCTTT. Protein product: CASSPEAGNQAEAFF.